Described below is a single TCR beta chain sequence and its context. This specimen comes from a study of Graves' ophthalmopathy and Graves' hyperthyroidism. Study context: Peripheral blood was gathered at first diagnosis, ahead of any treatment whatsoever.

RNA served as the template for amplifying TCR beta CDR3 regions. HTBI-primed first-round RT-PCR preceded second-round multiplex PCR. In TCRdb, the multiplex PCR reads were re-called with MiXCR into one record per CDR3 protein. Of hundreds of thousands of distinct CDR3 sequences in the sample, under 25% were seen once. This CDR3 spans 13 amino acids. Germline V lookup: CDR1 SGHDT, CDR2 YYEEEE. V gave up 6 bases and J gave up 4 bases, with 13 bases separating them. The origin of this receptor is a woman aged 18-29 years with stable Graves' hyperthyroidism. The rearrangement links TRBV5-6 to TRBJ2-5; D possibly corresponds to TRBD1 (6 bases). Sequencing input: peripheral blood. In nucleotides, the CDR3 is TGTGCCAGCACCGTGAGCAGGGGAGAGACCCAGTACTTC. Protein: CASTVSRGETQYF.